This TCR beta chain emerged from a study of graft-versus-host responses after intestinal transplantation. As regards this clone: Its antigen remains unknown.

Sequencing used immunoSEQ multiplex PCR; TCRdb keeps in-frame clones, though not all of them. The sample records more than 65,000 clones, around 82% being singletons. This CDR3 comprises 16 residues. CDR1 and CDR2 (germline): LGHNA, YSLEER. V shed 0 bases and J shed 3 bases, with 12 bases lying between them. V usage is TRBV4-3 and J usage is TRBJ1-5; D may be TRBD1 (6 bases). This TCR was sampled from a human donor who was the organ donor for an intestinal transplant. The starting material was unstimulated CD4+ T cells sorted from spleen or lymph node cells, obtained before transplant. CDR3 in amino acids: CASSQDTTGLNQPQHF. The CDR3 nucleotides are TGCGCCAGCAGCCAAGATACAACAGGGCTCAATCAGCCCCAGCATTTT.